This T cell receptor beta chain came from a study of a mutant IDH1 vaccine in newly diagnosed glioma. Study overall: Patients received vaccination from 4-6 weeks after radiotherapy alone, or with temozolomide cycles.

In the case of this clone: No antigen is known for it.

The germline V and J ends were trimmed by 2 bases and 4 bases, with 12 bases remaining between them. The germline V gene has CDR1 SGHTA and CDR2 FQGTGA. The CDR3 sequence is 14 residues long. Sequenced by immunoSEQ multiplex PCR; TCRdb stores in-frame clones only, minus some. The repertoire consists of 30,000 to 40,000 clones, with around 83% occurring once and the leading ten covering roughly 7.1%. Time point denoted: week 35, safety follow-up. Topical imiquimod accompanied each vaccine dose, which consisted of 300 ug of mutant IDH1 20-mer peptide. Donors harbored newly found WHO grade 3 or 4 IDH1-mutant, ATRX-lost astrocytomas.

The receptor comes from a woman younger than 35 with glioma. The sample consisted of PBMCs, taken from a glioma patient whose treatment included an IDH1 peptide vaccine. V is TRBV7-3 and J is TRBJ2-7, with D uncertain. CDR3 in amino acids: CASSLGLGKYEQYF. In nucleotides, the CDR3 is TGTGCCAGCAGCTTAGGCCTAGGGAAGTACGAGCAGTACTTC. Full variable domain (outside the CDR3, taken from reference TRBV7-3 and TRBJ2-7): GAGVSQTPSNKVTEKGKYVELRCDPISGHTALYWYRQSLGQGPEFLIYFQGTGAADDSGLPNDRFFAVRPEGSVSTLKIQRTERGDSAVYLCASSLGLGKYEQYFGPGTRLTVT.